The following is a T cell receptor beta chain sequence with its context. Antigen unknown. Germline assignment: CDR1 LNHDA and CDR2 SQIVND (reference sequence). This CDR3 comprises 16 residues. V gave up 1 base and J gave up 4 bases, with 17 bases separating them. The sample is drawn from a study of chemoradiotherapy in HPV16-positive cancers. Study at large: Candidate HPV-specific clones and shared TCR motifs came from a couple of HPV16-positive patients.

Sequencing used immunoSEQ multiplex PCR; TCRdb keeps in-frame clones, though not all of them. Altogether about 15,000 clones are present, more than 60% being singletons, with the ten largest covering roughly a tenth. Study-level points and caveats: Only a couple of HPV16-positive patients supplied the functional HPV-specificity definition.

This clonotype originated in a human donor with HPV-associated anogenital cancer. The chain carries TRBV19 and TRBJ2-7; D is ambiguous. The specimen was obtained from a patient who underwent chemoradiotherapy. CDR3 nucleotide sequence: TGTGCCAGTAGTATAGTCGCCTTTTCGTTACGATACGAGCAGTACTTC. Protein: CASSIVAFSLRYEQYF.